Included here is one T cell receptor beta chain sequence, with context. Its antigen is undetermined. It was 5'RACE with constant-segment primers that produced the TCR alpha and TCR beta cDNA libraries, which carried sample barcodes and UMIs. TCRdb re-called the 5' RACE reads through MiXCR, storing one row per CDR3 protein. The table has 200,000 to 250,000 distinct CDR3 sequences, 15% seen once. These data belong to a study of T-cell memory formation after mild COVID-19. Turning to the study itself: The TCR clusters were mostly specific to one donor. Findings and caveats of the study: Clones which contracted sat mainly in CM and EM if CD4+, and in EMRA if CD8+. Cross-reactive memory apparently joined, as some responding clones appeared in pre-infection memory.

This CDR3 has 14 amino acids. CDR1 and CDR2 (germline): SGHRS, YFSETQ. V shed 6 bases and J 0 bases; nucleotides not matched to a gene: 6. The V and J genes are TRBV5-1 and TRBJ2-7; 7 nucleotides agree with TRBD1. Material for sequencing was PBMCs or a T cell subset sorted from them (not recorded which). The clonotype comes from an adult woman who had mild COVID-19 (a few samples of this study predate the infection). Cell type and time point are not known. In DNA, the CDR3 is TGCGCCAGCACCAGACAGGGTTACTCCTACGAGCAGTACTTC. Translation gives CASTRQGYSYEQYF.